A selection of T cell receptor beta chains follows, all from one sample in a study of T cell changes during pregnancy in multiple sclerosis. Generated by immunoSEQ multiplex PCR, the TCRdb table keeps only in-frame clones and is missing some. The sample consists of over 55,000 clones, roughly 89% of them appearing once. The material sequenced was peripheral blood from another person, used as feeder cells. The receptors stem from a human donor whose cells served as feeder cells for cultures in a pregnancy study. Both conserved end residues are part of each CDR3. Fields, in order: clone size, J gene, D gene, V gene, CDR3 protein, CDR3 DNA. D genes are given only for firm matches. Clone size appears in some rows only: once, few, many, or a class for an expanded clone.

size: NA; J: TRBJ2-7; D: NA; V: TRBV7-2; CDR3: CASSLGGGTTSEQYF; DNA: TGTGCCAGCAGCTTAGGTGGGGGGACCACCTCCGAGCAGTACTTC
size: NA; J: TRBJ1-5; D: TRBD1; V: TRBV6-1; CDR3: CASGTGTGGYQPQHF; DNA: TGTGCCAGCGGAACCGGGACAGGGGGCTATCAGCCCCAGCATTTT
size: NA; J: TRBJ1-3; D: NA; V: TRBV15; CDR3: CATSRDGNTIYF; DNA: TGTGCCACCAGCAGAGACGGAAACACCATATATTTT
size: NA; J: TRBJ1-2; D: NA; V: TRBV1; CDR3: CTSSQDLGDRSNYGYTF; DNA: TGCACCAGCAGCCAAGATCTTGGGGACAGGTCTAACTATGGCTACACCTTC
size: NA; J: TRBJ2-7; D: NA; V: TRBV30; CDR3: CAWAISYEQYF; DNA: TGTGCCTGGGCGATTTCCTACGAGCAGTACTTC
size: once; J: TRBJ1-4; D: TRBD1; V: TRBV9; CDR3: CASSADTGALNEKLFF; DNA: TGTGCCAGCAGCGCTGACACAGGGGCTTTAAATGAAAAACTGTTTTTT
size: NA; J: TRBJ1-5; D: TRBD1; V: TRBV19; CDR3: CASTATGGQPQHF; DNA: TGTGCCAGTACAGCGACAGGGGGCCAACCCCAGCATTTT
size: NA; J: TRBJ1-3; D: TRBD1; V: TRBV27; CDR3: CASSLSIPGTDSGNTIYF; DNA: TGTGCCAGCAGTTTATCAATTCCCGGGACAGACTCTGGAAACACCATATATTTT
size: NA; J: TRBJ1-5; D: NA; V: TRBV4-3; CDR3: CASSQVTGGSNQPQHF; DNA: TGCGCCAGCAGCCAAGTGACCGGGGGTAGCAATCAGCCCCAGCATTTT
size: NA; J: TRBJ2-7; D: NA; V: TRBV6-6; CDR3: CASSYSNPSGDEQYF; DNA: TGTGCCAGCAGTTACTCGAATCCCTCAGGCGACGAGCAGTACTTC
size: NA; J: TRBJ1-1; D: NA; V: TRBV11-1; CDR3: CASSGLGLMNTEAFF; DNA: TGTGCCAGCAGCGGACTGGGCCTCATGAACACTGAAGCTTTCTTT
size: NA; J: TRBJ2-2; D: NA; V: TRBV7-6; CDR3: CASSLTANTGELFF; DNA: TGTGCCAGCAGCTTAACAGCGAACACCGGGGAGCTGTTTTTT
size: few; J: TRBJ1-2; D: TRBD1; V: TRBV19; CDR3: CASSIVGQGGYTF; DNA: TGTGCCAGTAGTATAGTCGGACAGGGTGGATACACCTTC
size: NA; J: TRBJ1-5; D: NA; V: TRBV28; CDR3: CASSFRTYQHF; DNA: TGTGCCAGCAGTTTTAGGACCTACCAGCATTTT
size: NA; J: TRBJ2-6; D: NA; V: TRBV13; CDR3: CASSLGSFSGANVLTF; DNA: TGTGCCAGCAGCTTAGGGTCCTTCTCTGGGGCCAACGTCCTGACTTTC
size: NA; J: TRBJ2-1; D: NA; V: TRBV19; CDR3: CASSVSRSSYNEQFF; DNA: TGTGCCAGTAGTGTTAGTCGAAGCTCCTACAATGAGCAGTTCTTC
size: once; J: TRBJ1-2; D: TRBD1; V: TRBV11-2; CDR3: CASSLDGGTGGYGYTF; DNA: TGTGCCAGCAGCTTAGATGGGGGGACAGGTGGCTATGGCTACACCTTC
size: NA; J: TRBJ2-7; D: NA; V: TRBV15; CDR3: CATSTFNEQYF; DNA: TGTGCCACCAGCACCTTCAACGAGCAGTACTTC
size: NA; J: TRBJ2-3; D: TRBD2; V: TRBV5-1; CDR3: CASFSVPWEAGVITDTQYF; DNA: TGCGCCAGCTTTTCCGTCCCTTGGGAAGCGGGGGTCATCACAGATACGCAGTATTTT
size: NA; J: TRBJ2-1; D: TRBD2; V: TRBV15; CDR3: CATSRDDLSGDEQFF; DNA: TGTGCCACCAGCAGAGACGACCTTAGCGGGGATGAGCAGTTCTTC